This record looks at one T cell receptor (beta chain) sequence and its context. No antigen is known for it. This sample stems from a study of T cell responses to AZD1222 COVID-19 vaccine. Whole-study findings and limits: Clonal diversity may have been underestimated in mostly white British donors. Among vaccine-associated CD4 TCRs, coverage spanned spike, with dominance at 160-218 and 743-854.

The CDR3 sequence is 13 residues long. The V gene's germline CDR1 is MDHEN and CDR2 SYDVKM. Trimming pared 5 bases from V and 11 bases from J, leaving 18 bases between. This table comes from immunoSEQ multiplex PCR, and its TCRdb copy is limited to in-frame clones, with some not included. The sample carries 65,000 to 75,000 clones, 88% recorded once. The TCR sequence derives from an adult who received the MenACWY meningococcal vaccine as a control. The gene calls are TRBV28 and TRBJ1-1, with D possibly TRBD1 on 5 matching bases. Specimen: peripheral blood, collected 28 days after the second dose of the MenACWY control vaccine. In nucleotides, the CDR3 is TGTGCCAGCAGTACCGGGACCCAAAGTCGGGCTTTCTTT. Translating it yields CASSTGTQSRAFF.